These T cell receptor beta chains were read from a single sample in a study of blood T cell repertoires in COVID-19. Profiling relied on immunoSEQ multiplex PCR, and the TCRdb table lists in-frame clones only, not all of them. This sample has under 300,000 clones, with 88% found just once. Source material: PBMCs or T cells enriched from blood (not recorded which). These receptors all come from a woman in her forties or fifties who had recovered from COVID-19. CDR3s include the opening cysteine and the closing phenylalanine or tryptophan. The order of the fields is V gene, J gene, CDR3 protein.

v_call: TRBV29-1
j_call: TRBJ1-4
cdr3_aa: CSVEMGQGNEKLFF

v_call: TRBV20-1
j_call: TRBJ2-3
cdr3_aa: CSASRGTGLSDTQYF

v_call: TRBV5-6
j_call: TRBJ2-7
cdr3_aa: CASSPTGTTYEQYF

v_call: TRBV15
j_call: TRBJ1-4
cdr3_aa: CATSRVTGGEKLFF

v_call: TRBV13
j_call: TRBJ1-3
cdr3_aa: CASTGSGNTIYF

v_call: TRBV4-1
j_call: TRBJ2-2
cdr3_aa: CASSLGMARRNTGELFF

v_call: TRBV6-5
j_call: TRBJ1-1
cdr3_aa: CASSLGGYNTEAFF

v_call: TRBV11-3
j_call: TRBJ2-1
cdr3_aa: CASSRRGGNEQFF

v_call: TRBV7-2
j_call: TRBJ2-1
cdr3_aa: CASSFGLAGASLKGQFF

v_call: TRBV24-1
j_call: TRBJ2-3
cdr3_aa: CATSGGVSVKDTQYF

v_call: TRBV9
j_call: TRBJ1-6
cdr3_aa: CASSVQGQVSPLHF

v_call: TRBV20-1
j_call: TRBJ2-7
cdr3_aa: CSASYYYEQYF

v_call: TRBV6-2/TRBV6-3
j_call: TRBJ2-2
cdr3_aa: CASRPHSGGTGELFF

v_call: TRBV20-1
j_call: TRBJ2-1
cdr3_aa: CSAPLAGEQFF

v_call: TRBV15
j_call: TRBJ2-1
cdr3_aa: CATSRESLAGGPRNEQFF

v_call: TRBV19
j_call: TRBJ2-1
cdr3_aa: CASSLRTSGSSYNEQFF

v_call: TRBV18
j_call: TRBJ2-3
cdr3_aa: CASSPPGGRANTQYF

v_call: TRBV30
j_call: TRBJ1-1
cdr3_aa: CAWSRYAENTEAFF

v_call: TRBV24-1
j_call: TRBJ1-2
cdr3_aa: CATSDLDNYGYTF

v_call: TRBV5-1
j_call: TRBJ2-7
cdr3_aa: CAPIGGHEQYF

v_call: TRBV7-2
j_call: TRBJ1-3
cdr3_aa: CASSESNSGNTIYF

v_call: TRBV5-8
j_call: TRBJ1-5
cdr3_aa: CASRDTGLGPYSNQPQHF

v_call: TRBV28
j_call: TRBJ1-2
cdr3_aa: CASSSTTVNYGYTF

v_call: TRBV11-2
j_call: TRBJ1-6
cdr3_aa: CASSLARGPSNSPLHF

v_call: TRBV30
j_call: TRBJ1-2
cdr3_aa: CASGEGTYGYTF

v_call: TRBV7-2
j_call: TRBJ1-3
cdr3_aa: CASSLAAGGYGNTIYF

v_call: TRBV5-1
j_call: TRBJ1-4
cdr3_aa: CASSLTGESWEKLFF

v_call: TRBV15
j_call: TRBJ2-1
cdr3_aa: CATSRDPSGSYNEQFF

v_call: TRBV18
j_call: TRBJ1-1
cdr3_aa: CASSGLISSSEAFF

v_call: TRBV7-9
j_call: TRBJ2-7
cdr3_aa: CASSLDQLEQYF

v_call: TRBV28
j_call: TRBJ1-6
cdr3_aa: CASSLPGQGVVSPLHF

v_call: TRBV28
j_call: TRBJ1-2
cdr3_aa: CASSSSGTGGDGYTF

v_call: TRBV2
j_call: TRBJ2-7
cdr3_aa: CASSGTSGTYEQYF

v_call: TRBV14
j_call: TRBJ2-5
cdr3_aa: CASSQDLLKQGQETQYF

v_call: TRBV6-5
j_call: TRBJ1-1
cdr3_aa: CASLETGNTEAFF

v_call: TRBV6-4
j_call: TRBJ1-2
cdr3_aa: CASSDAPGQGGYTF

v_call: TRBV18
j_call: TRBJ2-1
cdr3_aa: CASSPPRVAGGRNEQFF

v_call: TRBV18
j_call: TRBJ2-5
cdr3_aa: CASSPPVRGAGETQYF

v_call: TRBV11-2
j_call: TRBJ1-3
cdr3_aa: CASSASRQGNTIYF

v_call: TRBV11-3
j_call: TRBJ2-1
cdr3_aa: CASSLGRANSYNEQFF

v_call: TRBV18
j_call: TRBJ2-1
cdr3_aa: CASSPDPGLADHSYNEQFF

v_call: TRBV7-2
j_call: TRBJ2-7
cdr3_aa: CASSLASTSGNYEQYF

v_call: TRBV3-1/TRBV3-2
j_call: TRBJ2-3
cdr3_aa: CASSQTRTTDTQYF

v_call: TRBV7-8
j_call: TRBJ2-2
cdr3_aa: CASELQGTGELFF

v_call: TRBV7-2
j_call: TRBJ1-2
cdr3_aa: CASSSVPGQGGPYGYTF

v_call: TRBV27
j_call: TRBJ1-2
cdr3_aa: CASSYHSGDYGYTF